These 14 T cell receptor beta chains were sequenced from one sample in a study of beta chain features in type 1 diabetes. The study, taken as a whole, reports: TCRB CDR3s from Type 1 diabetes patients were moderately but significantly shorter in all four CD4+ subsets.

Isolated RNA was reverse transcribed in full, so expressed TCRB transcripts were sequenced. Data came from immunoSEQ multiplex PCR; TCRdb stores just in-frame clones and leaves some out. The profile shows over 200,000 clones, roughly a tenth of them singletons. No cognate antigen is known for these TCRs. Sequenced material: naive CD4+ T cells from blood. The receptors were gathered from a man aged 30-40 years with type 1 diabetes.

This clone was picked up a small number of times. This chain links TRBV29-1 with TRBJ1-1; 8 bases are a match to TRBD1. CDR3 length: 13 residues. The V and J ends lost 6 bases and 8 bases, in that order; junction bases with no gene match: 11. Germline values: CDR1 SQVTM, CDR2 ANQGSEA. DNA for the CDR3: TGCAGCGTCAGGGACAGGCGGACCTACGAAGCTTTCTTT. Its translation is CSVRDRRTYEAFF.

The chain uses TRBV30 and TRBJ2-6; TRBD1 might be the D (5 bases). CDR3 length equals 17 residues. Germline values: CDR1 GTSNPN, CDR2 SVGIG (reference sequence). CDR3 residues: CAHPRAGQSSGANVLTF. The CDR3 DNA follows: TGTGCACATCCCCGGGCAGGGCAAAGCTCTGGGGCCAACGTCCTGACTTTC.

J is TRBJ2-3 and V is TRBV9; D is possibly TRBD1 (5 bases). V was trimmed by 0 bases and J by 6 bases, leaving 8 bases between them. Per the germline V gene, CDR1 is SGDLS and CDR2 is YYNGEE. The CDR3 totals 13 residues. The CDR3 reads CASSVGTTDTQYF. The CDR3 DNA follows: TGTGCCAGCAGCGTAGGGACAACGGATACGCAGTATTTT.

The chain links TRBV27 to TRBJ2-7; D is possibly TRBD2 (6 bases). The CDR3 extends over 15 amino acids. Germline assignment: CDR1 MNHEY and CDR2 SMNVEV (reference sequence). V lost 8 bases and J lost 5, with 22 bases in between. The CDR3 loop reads CASGGYGTASDEQYF. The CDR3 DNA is TGTGCCAGCGGGGGTTATGGGACGGCTAGCGACGAGCAGTACTTC.

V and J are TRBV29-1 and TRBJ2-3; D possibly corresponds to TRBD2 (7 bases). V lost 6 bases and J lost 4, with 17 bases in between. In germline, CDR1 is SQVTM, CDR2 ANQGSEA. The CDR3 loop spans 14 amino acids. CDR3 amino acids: CSVELGGGSDTQYF. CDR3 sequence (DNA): TGCAGCGTCGAATTGGGGGGGGGCTCAGATACGCAGTATTTT.

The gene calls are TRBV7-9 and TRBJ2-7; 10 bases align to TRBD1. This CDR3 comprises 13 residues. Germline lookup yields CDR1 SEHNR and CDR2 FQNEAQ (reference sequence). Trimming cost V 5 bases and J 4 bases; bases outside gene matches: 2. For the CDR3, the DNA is TGTGCCAGCAGCCGGGGACAGGGGTACGAGCAGTACTTC. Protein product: CASSRGQGYEQYF.

The CDR3 sequence: CASSSLLSYEQYF. The CDR3 nucleotides are TGTGCCAGCAGTTCACTCCTGAGTTACGAGCAGTACTTC. This chain joins TRBV28 and TRBJ2-7; D ambiguous. Germline values: CDR1 MDHEN, CDR2 SYDVKM. With 4 bases removed from V and 4 bases from J, the gap between germline ends came to 11 bases. The CDR3 consists of 13 residues.

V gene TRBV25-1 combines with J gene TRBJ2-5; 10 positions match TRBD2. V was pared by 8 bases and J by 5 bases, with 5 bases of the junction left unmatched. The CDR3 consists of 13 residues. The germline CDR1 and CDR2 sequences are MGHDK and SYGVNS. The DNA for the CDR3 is TGTGCCAGCCTAGCGGGGGCGGTGGAGACCCAGTACTTC. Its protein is CASLAGAVETQYF.

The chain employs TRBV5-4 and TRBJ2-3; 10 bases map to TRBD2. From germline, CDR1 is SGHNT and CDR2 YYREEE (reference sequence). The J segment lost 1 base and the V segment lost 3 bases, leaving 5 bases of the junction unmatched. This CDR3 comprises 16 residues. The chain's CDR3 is CASSYLAGGGTDTQYF. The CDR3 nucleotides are TGTGCCAGCAGCTACTTAGCGGGGGGCGGCACAGATACGCAGTATTTT.

The DNA of the CDR3 is TGCGCCAGCACCTTCACAGGGGGCGATGAAGCTTTCTTT. This gives the protein CASTFTGGDEAFF. The chain carries TRBV5-1 and TRBJ1-1, with 9 positions matching TRBD1. This CDR3 spans 13 amino acids. CDR1 is SGHRS and CDR2 is YFSETQ in the germline V gene. J was trimmed by 7 bases and V by 6 bases; bases with no gene match: 7.

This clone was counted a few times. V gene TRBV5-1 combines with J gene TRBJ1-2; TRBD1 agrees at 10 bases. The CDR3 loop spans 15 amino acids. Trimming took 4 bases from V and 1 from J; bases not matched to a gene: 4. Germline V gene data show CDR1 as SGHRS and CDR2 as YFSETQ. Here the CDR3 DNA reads TGCGCCAGCAGCCCCGGGACAGGGGTTAACTATGGCTACACCTTC. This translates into CASSPGTGVNYGYTF.

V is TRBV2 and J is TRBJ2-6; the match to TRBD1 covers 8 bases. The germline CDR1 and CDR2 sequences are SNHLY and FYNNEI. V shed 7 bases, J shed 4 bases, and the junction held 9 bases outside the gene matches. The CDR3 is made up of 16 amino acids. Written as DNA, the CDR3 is TGTGCCAGCAAGAATCAGGGGGCGCGAGGGGCCAACGTCCTGACTTTC. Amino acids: CASKNQGARGANVLTF.

The CDR3 DNA sequence: TGTGCCAGCAGCTCGGGGGGATTTACTGAAGCTTTCTTT. It specifies CASSSGGFTEAFF. The chain employs TRBV7-2 and TRBJ1-1; D possibly corresponds to TRBD1 (5 bases). CDR1 SGHTA and CDR2 FQGNSA come from the germline V gene. Between the trimmed V and J ends, which lost 4 bases and 5 bases, there was a span of 11 bases. The CDR3 has 13 residues.

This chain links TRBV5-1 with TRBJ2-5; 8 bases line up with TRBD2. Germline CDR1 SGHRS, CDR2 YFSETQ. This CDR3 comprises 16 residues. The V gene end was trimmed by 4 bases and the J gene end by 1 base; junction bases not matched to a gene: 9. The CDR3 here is CASSPLLLAGQETQYF. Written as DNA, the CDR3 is TGCGCCAGCAGCCCCCTCCTTCTAGCGGGCCAAGAGACCCAGTACTTC.